The 23 T cell receptor beta chains below come from one sample, sequenced in a study of blood T cell repertoires in COVID-19. This table comes from immunoSEQ multiplex PCR, and its TCRdb copy is limited to in-frame clones, with some not included. The data contain 200,000 to 300,000 clones, roughly 87% of them seen just once; the ten biggest clones take up more than 6%. Sequencing used peripheral blood. Every receptor here comes from a man aged 60-69 years who had recovered from COVID-19.

The V and J genes are TRBV6-5 and TRBJ2-2; TRBD1 is a possible D gene (5 bases). CDR1 and CDR2 from the germline V gene are MNHEY and SVGAGI. The germline V and J ends were trimmed by 6 bases and 3 bases, with 11 bases remaining between them. The CDR3 consists of 14 residues. CDR3 residues: CASRDTGYTGELFF. CDR3 DNA sequence: TGTGCCAGCAGGGATACAGGTTACACCGGGGAGCTGTTTTTT.

This chain connects TRBV30 to TRBJ2-1; 8 bases match TRBD1. The junction had 13 bases not matched to a gene; V was cut back by 7 bases and J by 5 bases. This CDR3 is 15 amino acids long. Germline values: CDR1 GTSNPN, CDR2 SVGIG (reference sequence). The CDR3 DNA reads TGTGCCTCAGCCCGCCCGGACAGGGCCCACAATGAGCAGTTCTTC. Protein product: CASARPDRAHNEQFF.

This clone was picked up one time. This chain connects TRBV9 to TRBJ2-2; 7 nucleotides line up with TRBD1. CDR1 is SGDLS and CDR2 is YYNGEE in the germline V gene. V dropped 4 bases and J dropped 5; count of bases not matched to a gene: 11. This CDR3 contains 16 residues. Here the CDR3 DNA reads TGTGCCAGCAGCATACGAGGGGGCTATAATACCGGGGAGCTGTTTTTT. This gives the protein CASSIRGGYNTGELFF. The full variable domain, its missing parts supplied by reference TRBV9 and TRBJ2-2, is DSGVTQTPKHLITATGQRVTLRCSPRSGDLSVYWYQQSLDQGLQFLIQYYNGEERAKGNILERFSAQQFPDLHSELNLSSLELGDSALYFCASSIRGGYNTGELFFGEGSRLTVL.

The rearrangement joins TRBV11-3 to TRBJ2-5, with a possible D match to TRBD1 (5 bases). Trimming cost V 11 bases and J 7 bases, with 8 bases left between them. This CDR3 is 9 amino acids long. From germline, CDR1 is SGHNT and CDR2 YENEEA. The CDR3 nucleotides read TGTGCCGTTAGGGGGACCCAGTACTTC. As protein: CAVRGTQYF.

This clone was observed a handful of times. V gene TRBV12-3 or TRBV12-4 combines with J gene TRBJ1-1, with TRBD1 as a possible D gene (5 bases). This CDR3 is 12 amino acids long. V was shortened by 1 base and J by 6 bases, with 6 bases between the two germline ends. The CDR3 region is CASSLGRAEAFF. The CDR3 nucleotides read TGTGCCAGCAGTTTAGGCAGGGCTGAAGCTTTCTTT.

This clone is a singleton in its sample. V gene TRBV5-6 combines with J gene TRBJ2-1, with D uncertain. From germline, CDR1 is SGHDT and CDR2 YYEEEE. The V end lost 4 bases, the J end lost 9 bases, and 20 bases lay between the germline ends. This CDR3 has 15 amino acids. The CDR3 DNA follows: TGTGCCAGCAGCGGTGTCTTGAGTATTCAAAGTGAGCAGTTCTTC. Protein: CASSGVLSIQSEQFF.

This sequence joins TRBV7-6 and TRBJ2-6; the D is unclear. CDR1 is SGHVS, CDR2 FNYEAQ, per germline. The CDR3 has 16 residues. V shed 1 base and J shed 0 bases, with 7 bases lying between them. The CDR3 reads CASSLVPNSGANVLTF. In DNA, the CDR3 is TGTGCCAGCAGCTTAGTCCCCAACTCTGGGGCCAACGTCCTGACTTTC.

The chain recombines TRBV19 with TRBJ1-6; 7 bases are shared with TRBD1. The CDR3 is made up of 17 amino acids. Looked up from germline, CDR1 is LNHDA and CDR2 is SQIVND (reference sequence). V was clipped by 5 bases and J by 1 base; unmatched bases: 8. CDR3: CASSSSGTVSYNSPLHF. The CDR3 DNA is TGTGCCAGTAGTTCGTCCGGGACAGTATCCTATAATTCACCCCTCCACTTT. Full variable domain (remainder filled in from reference TRBV19 and TRBJ1-6): DGGITQSPKYLFRKEGQNVTLSCEQNLNHDAMYWYRQDPGQGLRLIYYSQIVNDFQKGDIAEGYSVSREKKESFPLTVTSAQKNPTAFYLCASSSSGTVSYNSPLHFGNGTRLTVT.

This chain joins TRBV5-1 and TRBJ1-5; TRBD1 matches at 7 bases. V lost 0 bases to trimming and J lost 4 bases; unmatched junction nucleotides: 7. This CDR3 is 16 amino acids long. CDR1 and CDR2 (germline): SGHRS, YFSETQ. The chain's CDR3 is CASSLDPGQSNQPQHF. In nucleotides, the CDR3 is TGCGCCAGCAGCTTGGACCCGGGACAGAGTAATCAGCCCCAGCATTTT.

Only a few counts were recorded for this clone. V and J are TRBV12-3 or TRBV12-4 and TRBJ1-5; D might be TRBD1 (6 bases). Trimming removed 7 bases from V and 4 bases from J, with 8 bases in between. The CDR3 is 12 residues long. The CDR3 region has the DNA TGTGCCAGCACTACAGGGAATCAGCCCCAGCATTTT. Translated: CASTTGNQPQHF.

V and J are TRBV28 and TRBJ1-1; 10 bases are a match to TRBD1. Trimming took 5 bases from V and 5 from J; bases not matched to a gene: 8. The CDR3 contains 15 residues. Germline CDR1 is MDHEN and CDR2 is SYDVKM. CDR3 amino acids: CASSLRQGARTEAFF. CDR3 nucleotide sequence: TGTGCCAGCAGTCTTCGACAGGGGGCTAGGACTGAAGCTTTCTTT.

The chain joins TRBV30 to TRBJ2-1; no clear D gene. The CDR3 is 12 residues long. Germline V lookup: CDR1 GTSNPN, CDR2 SVGIG (reference sequence). With 0 bases removed from V and 4 bases from J, the gap between germline ends came to 4 bases. The CDR3 region has the DNA TGTGCCTGGAGTGTAACTTACAATGAGCAGTTCTTC. Residues: CAWSVTYNEQFF.

The V and J genes are TRBV24-1 and TRBJ2-5; 7 nucleotides align to TRBD1. This CDR3 has 14 amino acids. Germline values: CDR1 KGHDR, CDR2 SFDVKD. With 12 bases clipped from V and 3 bases from J, the junction kept 12 bases outside the gene matches. CDR3 bases: TGTGCCTCCTCGACAGGGTGGGGCGAAGAGACCCAGTACTTC. It yields the protein CASSTGWGEETQYF.

This clone was seen more than once but under ten times. This chain connects TRBV7-9 to TRBJ2-6, with D unresolved. Germline V gives CDR1 SEHNR, CDR2 FQNEAQ (reference sequence). The CDR3 is made up of 16 amino acids. V was cut by 3 bases and J by 1 base, with 10 bases left in between. This CDR3 reads CASSFDTLSGANVLTF. The CDR3 nucleotides are TGTGCCAGCAGCTTTGACACACTTTCTGGGGCCAACGTCCTGACTTTC.

The chain uses TRBV2 and TRBJ1-2; 8 bases line up with TRBD1. In germline, CDR1 is SNHLY, CDR2 FYNNEI. V dropped 3 bases and J dropped 4; count of bases not matched to a gene: 7. The CDR3 sequence is 15 residues long. CDR3 nucleotide sequence: TGTGCCAGCAGTGATCCAGGGGGCGACTTCTATGGCTACACCTTC. It translates to CASSDPGGDFYGYTF.

The gene calls are TRBV7-8 and TRBJ1-6; 8 bases map to TRBD1. The CDR3 totals 15 residues. Per the germline V gene, CDR1 is SGHVS and CDR2 is FQNEAQ. J lost 6 bases, V lost 0 bases, and 1 base had no gene match. The CDR3 region is CASSLADRGNSPLHF. As DNA, the CDR3 is TGTGCCAGCAGCTTAGCCGACAGGGGTAATTCACCCCTCCACTTT. Filled out from reference TRBV7-8 and TRBJ1-6, the complete variable domain reads GAGVSQSPRYKVAKRGQDVALRCDPISGHVSLFWYQQALGQGPEFLTYFQNEAQLDKSGLPSDRFFAERPEGSVSTLKIQRTQQEDSAVYLCASSLADRGNSPLHFGNGTRLTVT.

The rearrangement links TRBV23-1 to TRBJ1-4; TRBD1 aligns across 9 bases. TRBV23-1 is an open reading frame, and its role is uncertain. J gave up 5 bases and V 4 bases, and 8 bases lay outside the gene matches. The CDR3 loop spans 16 amino acids. The CDR3 loop is CASSRGRQGGNEKLFF. In DNA, the CDR3 is TGCGCCAGCAGTCGAGGAAGACAGGGGGGGAATGAAAAACTGTTTTTT.

The genes are TRBV19 and TRBJ1-1; TRBD1 aligns across 9 bases. The CDR3 covers 13 residues. Germline-derived CDR1 and CDR2 are LNHDA and SQIVND (reference sequence). The CDR3 sequence: CAGSQGAFTEAFF. Here the CDR3 DNA reads TGTGCGGGATCACAGGGGGCTTTCACTGAAGCTTTCTTT.

The chain uses TRBV7-2 and TRBJ1-6; D perhaps matches TRBD1 (5 bases). Trimming left V 0 bases short and J 4 bases short, with 16 bases between. The CDR3 loop spans 18 amino acids. From germline, CDR1 is SGHTA and CDR2 FQGNSA. The CDR3 reads CASSLAVGSGQYNSPLHF. CDR3 coding DNA: TGTGCCAGCAGCTTAGCGGTAGGGTCAGGGCAATATAATTCACCCCTCCACTTT.

The gene calls are TRBV5-1 and TRBJ2-3, with 7 bases aligning to TRBD1. The CDR3 length is 14 residues. CDR1 SGHRS and CDR2 YFSETQ come from the germline V gene. Trimming at V came to 3 bases and at J to 3 bases, leaving 4 bases not matched to a gene. The CDR3 DNA follows: TGCGCCAGCAGCTCAGGGGGACAGACAGATACGCAGTATTTT. It translates to CASSSGGQTDTQYF.

This sequence joins TRBV30 and TRBJ1-2; D is possibly TRBD1 (6 bases). Trimming cost V 7 bases and J 3 bases, with 18 bases left between them. The germline CDR1 and CDR2 sequences are GTSNPN and SVGIG (reference sequence). CDR3 length equals 14 residues. This chain's CDR3 is CASAAGAVDYGYTF. CDR3 bases: TGTGCCTCCGCGGCGGGGGCCGTGGACTATGGCTACACCTTC. Complete variable domain (other parts from reference TRBV30 and TRBJ1-2): SQTIHQWPATLVQPVGSPLSLECTVEGTSNPNLYWYRQAAGRGLQLLFYSVGIGQISSEVPQNLSASRPQDRQFILSSKKLLLSDSGFYLCASAAGAVDYGYTFGSGTRLTVV.

Remarks on this clone: The same CDR3 can be traced to other DNA sequences in this sample. This rearrangement joins TRBV19 to TRBJ1-5, with TRBD1 matching over 7 bases. This CDR3 has 15 amino acids. Germline V lookup: CDR1 LNHDA, CDR2 SQIVND (reference sequence). V lost 6 bases to trimming and J lost 0 bases; unmatched junction nucleotides: 5. The chain's CDR3 is CASSLGQASNQPQHF. The CDR3 region has the DNA TGTGCCAGTAGCCTTGGACAGGCTAGCAATCAGCCCCAGCATTTT. Drawing the rest from reference TRBV19 and TRBJ1-5, the complete variable domain is DGGITQSPKYLFRKEGQNVTLSCEQNLNHDAMYWYRQDPGQGLRLIYYSQIVNDFQKGDIAEGYSVSREKKESFPLTVTSAQKNPTAFYLCASSLGQASNQPQHFGDGTRLSIL.

This chain joins TRBV6-1 and TRBJ1-2; 8 nucleotides line up with TRBD1. This CDR3 comprises 16 residues. Germline V gives CDR1 MNHNS, CDR2 SASEGT. With V trimmed by 3 bases and J by 0 bases, 6 bases remained unmatched. The CDR3 here is CASSERTGNANYGYTF. DNA for the CDR3: TGTGCCAGCAGTGAGAGGACAGGGAACGCTAACTATGGCTACACCTTC.